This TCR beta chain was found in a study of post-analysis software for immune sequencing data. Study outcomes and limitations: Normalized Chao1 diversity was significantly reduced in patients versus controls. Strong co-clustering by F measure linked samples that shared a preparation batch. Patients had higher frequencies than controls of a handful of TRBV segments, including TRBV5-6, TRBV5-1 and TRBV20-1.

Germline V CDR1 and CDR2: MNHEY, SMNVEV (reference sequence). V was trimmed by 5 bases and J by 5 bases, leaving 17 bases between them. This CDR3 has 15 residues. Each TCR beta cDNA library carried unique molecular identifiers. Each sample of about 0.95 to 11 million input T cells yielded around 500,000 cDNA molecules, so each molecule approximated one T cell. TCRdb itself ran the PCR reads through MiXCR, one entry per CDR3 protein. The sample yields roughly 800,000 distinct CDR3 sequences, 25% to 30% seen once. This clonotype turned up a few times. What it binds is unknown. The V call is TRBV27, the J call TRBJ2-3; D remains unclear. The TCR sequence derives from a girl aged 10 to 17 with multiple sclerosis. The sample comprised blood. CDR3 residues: CASSPQSRVGDTQYF. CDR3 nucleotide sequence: TGTGCCAGCAGTCCGCAGTCCCGGGTGGGAGATACGCAGTATTTT.